Listed here are 15 T cell receptor beta chains from one sample, sequenced in a study of cytomegalovirus exposure and HLA in healthy donors. The PCR used 60 Vbeta and 13 Jbeta primers. Sequenced by immunoSEQ multiplex PCR; TCRdb stores in-frame clones only, minus some. This table holds 150,000 to 200,000 clones, around 86% found once. Sequencing was performed on PBMCs. The receptors stem from a man over 45 in good health and CMV-seropositive.

The rearrangement links TRBV30 to TRBJ2-2; no clear D. Germline CDR1 is GTSNPN and CDR2 is SVGIG (reference sequence). The CDR3 sequence is 15 residues long. Trimming stripped 1 base from V and 6 bases from J, with 15 bases between. CDR3 sequence (DNA): TGTGCCTGGAGTGACCACTCCACGGTAGCCGGGGAGCTGTTTTTT. Encoded protein: CAWSDHSTVAGELFF.

This clone was counted a few times. The gene calls are TRBV2 and TRBJ2-2, with 11 bases that match TRBD1. The J segment lost 4 bases and the V segment lost 4 bases, leaving 14 bases of the junction unmatched. Germline CDR1 reads SNHLY; CDR2 reads FYNNEI. This CDR3 is 19 amino acids long. In DNA form, the CDR3 reads TGTGCCAGCAGTGGAATTTCGGACAGGGGGCCGATGAGCACCGGGGAGCTGTTTTTT. Encoded protein: CASSGISDRGPMSTGELFF.

The rearrangement uses TRBV2 and TRBJ1-2; D is unresolved. V lost 4 bases and J 5 bases, leaving 11 bases between the germline ends. The CDR3 is 13 amino acids. Germline CDR1 is SNHLY and CDR2 is FYNNEI. The CDR3 nucleotides read TGTGCCAGCAGTGTCAGTGGAGGTTATGGCTACACCTTC. This gives the protein CASSVSGGYGYTF.

This clone came up once. The chain joins TRBV4-3 to TRBJ1-2, with D possibly matching TRBD1 (6 bases). The V and J ends lost 1 base and 8 bases respectively, with 14 bases between them. The length of the CDR3 is 14 residues. CDR1 and CDR2 from the germline V gene are LGHNA and YSLEER. CDR3 residues: CASSQVGGGQGYTF. In DNA form, the CDR3 reads TGCGCCAGCAGCCAAGTAGGGGGGGGTCAGGGCTACACCTTC.

The rearrangement joins TRBV5-5 to TRBJ1-6; no definite D call. V lost 2 bases and J lost 10, with 13 bases in between. Per the germline V gene, CDR1 is SGHKS and CDR2 is YYEKEE (reference sequence). The CDR3 has 14 amino acids. For the CDR3, the DNA is TGTGCCAGCAGCTTCACAGATACCTCCTCACCCCTCCACTTT. This sequence encodes CASSFTDTSSPLHF.

This chain connects TRBV28 to TRBJ1-6; 8 bases fit TRBD1. Germline loops: CDR1 MDHEN, CDR2 SYDVKM. This CDR3 is 15 amino acids long. V shed 7 bases and J 5 bases; nucleotides not matched to a gene: 7. The CDR3 DNA sequence: TGTGCCAGCACCAGGACAGGGCCTAATAATTCACCCCTCCACTTT. Its protein product is CASTRTGPNNSPLHF. The variable domain in full, completed from reference TRBV28 and TRBJ1-6, reads DVKVTQSSRYLVKRTGEKVFLECVQDMDHENMFWYRQDPGLGLRLIYFSYDVKMKEKGDIPEGYSVSREKKERFSLILESASTNQTSMYLCASTRTGPNNSPLHFGNGTRLTVT.

CDR3 sequence reads: CASSLAGSSDAPQHF. Here the CDR3 DNA reads TGTGCCAGCAGCTTGGCCGGGAGCTCAGACGCCCCCCAGCATTTT. This chain links TRBV5-6 with TRBJ1-5; no reliable D call. V was pared by 0 bases and J by 10 bases, with 17 bases between. The germline V gene encodes CDR1 SGHDT and CDR2 YYEEEE. This CDR3 has 15 amino acids. The full variable domain, completed using reference TRBV5-6 and TRBJ1-5, is DAGVTQSPTHLIKTRGQQVTLRCSPKSGHDTVSWYQQALGQGPQFIFQYYEEEERQRGNFPDRFSGHQFPNYSSELNVNALLLGDSALYLCASSLAGSSDAPQHFGDGTRLSIL.

This clone has a handful of counts. This rearrangement joins TRBV18 to TRBJ1-1, with 10 nucleotides matching TRBD1. The CDR3 is 15 residues long. The germline CDR1 and CDR2 sequences are KGHSH and LQKENI. V trimming: 3 bases; J trimming: 2 bases; junction bases outside the gene matches: 3. CDR3 sequence: CASSPRTGGNTEAFF. CDR3 sequence (DNA): TGTGCCAGCTCACCCCGGACAGGGGGAAACACTGAAGCTTTCTTT.

The J gene is TRBJ2-3, the V gene TRBV7-9, with 9 nucleotides matching TRBD2. The CDR3 spans 19 residues. Germline V gene sequence: CDR1 SEHNR, CDR2 FQNEAQ (reference sequence). Trimming at V came to 1 base and at J to 2 bases, leaving 13 bases not matched to a gene. The CDR3 here is CASSLVTAGGPLNTDTQYF. Written as DNA, the CDR3 is TGTGCCAGCAGCTTAGTAACAGCGGGGGGTCCCCTCAACACAGATACGCAGTATTTT.

The genes are TRBV29-1 and TRBJ2-1, with TRBD1 matching over 8 bases. The CDR3 runs to 16 residues. The junction had 10 bases not matched to a gene; V was cut back by 2 bases and J by 4 bases. The V gene's germline CDR1 is SQVTM and CDR2 ANQGSEA. DNA for the CDR3: TGCAGCGTTGAACTCGTCGGCAGGGGGCGATACAATGAGCAGTTCTTC. This translates into CSVELVGRGRYNEQFF.

The V and J genes are TRBV6-1 and TRBJ1-6; D remains unclear. The V gene's germline CDR1 is MNHNS and CDR2 SASEGT. There are 12 residues in the CDR3. Trimming removed 2 bases at V and 17 bases at J, with 13 bases between. The CDR3 nucleotides are TGTGCCAGCAGTGAATCTGTTGACTTTGTCCACTTT. It codes for CASSESVDFVHF.

This clone was counted a few times. The V and J genes are TRBV7-8 and TRBJ2-7, with D unresolved. Germline lookup yields CDR1 SGHVS and CDR2 FQNEAQ. The length of the CDR3 is 13 residues. V lost 5 bases and J 1 base, leaving 9 bases between the germline ends. DNA of the CDR3: TGTGCCAGCAGCCAATCCGCGTCCTACGAGCAGTACTTC. Amino acids: CASSQSASYEQYF.

This clone appeared a single time. The chain is built from TRBV2 and TRBJ1-6; maybe TRBD1 (5 bases). CDR3 length equals 16 residues. Germline CDR1 and CDR2: SNHLY and FYNNEI. V was cut by 6 bases and J by 10 bases, with 22 bases left in between. The CDR3 reads CASRQGPQRRASPLHF. In DNA form, the CDR3 reads TGTGCCAGCAGGCAGGGACCGCAAAGGAGGGCCTCACCCCTCCACTTT.

The CDR3: CASTPTSQGTGELFF. In DNA, the CDR3 is TGTGCCAGCACCCCGACCTCTCAGGGAACCGGGGAGCTGTTTTTT. This chain links TRBV6-6 with TRBJ2-2; the D gene is possibly TRBD1 (5 bases). V lost 7 bases, J lost 5 bases, and 17 bases lay in between. The CDR3 totals 15 residues. Germline lookup yields CDR1 MNHNY and CDR2 SVGAGI (reference sequence).

The CDR3 nucleotides are TGTGCCAGCAGCTTTGAGACACGCGGCTACACCTTC. Translation: CASSFETRGYTF. The rearrangement links TRBV7-3 to TRBJ1-2; the D is unclear. This CDR3 spans 12 amino acids. V lost 3 bases and J lost 8, with 10 bases in between. Germline V gene sequence: CDR1 SGHTA, CDR2 FQGTGA.